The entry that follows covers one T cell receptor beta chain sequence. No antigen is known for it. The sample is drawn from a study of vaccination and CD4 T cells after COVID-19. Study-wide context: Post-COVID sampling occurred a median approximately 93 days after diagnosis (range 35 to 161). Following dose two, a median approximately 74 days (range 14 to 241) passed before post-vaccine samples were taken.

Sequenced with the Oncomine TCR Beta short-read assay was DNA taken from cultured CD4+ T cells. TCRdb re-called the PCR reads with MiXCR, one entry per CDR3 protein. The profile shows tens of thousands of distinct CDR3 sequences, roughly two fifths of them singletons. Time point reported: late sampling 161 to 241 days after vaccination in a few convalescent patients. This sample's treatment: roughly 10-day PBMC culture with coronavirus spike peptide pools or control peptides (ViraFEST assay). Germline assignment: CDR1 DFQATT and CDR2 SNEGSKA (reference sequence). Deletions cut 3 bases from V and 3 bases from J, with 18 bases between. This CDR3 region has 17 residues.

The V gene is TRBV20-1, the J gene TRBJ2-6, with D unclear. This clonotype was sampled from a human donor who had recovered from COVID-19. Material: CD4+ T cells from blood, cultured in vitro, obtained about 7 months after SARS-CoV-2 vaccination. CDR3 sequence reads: CSASVPSGARGANVLTF. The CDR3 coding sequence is TGCAGTGCTAGCGTTCCCTCAGGTGCTCGTGGGGCCAACGTCCTGACTTTC.